Each of the 15 T cell receptor beta chains below was sequenced from the same sample in a study of cytomegalovirus exposure and HLA in healthy donors. The PCR made use of 60 Vbeta and 13 Jbeta primers. This table comes from immunoSEQ multiplex PCR, and its TCRdb copy is limited to in-frame clones, with some not included. The sample lists around 170,000 clones; more than 65% were seen once. Sample: PBMCs. Receptor source: a woman between 25 and 40 years old in good health and CMV-seropositive.

The genes are TRBV15 and TRBJ1-4, with no clear D. V was trimmed by 6 bases and J by 5 bases, leaving 13 bases between them. Germline loops: CDR1 LNHNV, CDR2 YYDKDF (reference sequence). This CDR3 region has 14 residues. CDR3 residues: CATSHQLLNEKLFF. For the CDR3, the DNA is TGTGCCACCAGTCATCAGTTATTAAATGAAAAACTGTTTTTT.

This clone was seen a handful of times. This chain joins TRBV7-7 and TRBJ2-3, with D perhaps matching TRBD2 (6 bases). Germline V gene sequence: CDR1 SSHAT, CDR2 FNYEAQ (reference sequence). The ends were cut back, 1 base at V and 0 bases at J, with 8 bases in the middle. The CDR3 has 15 residues. CDR3 amino acids: CASSLGGDSTDTQYF. For the CDR3, the DNA is TGTGCCAGCAGCTTAGGCGGGGACAGCACAGATACGCAGTATTTT.

This clone has just a few counts. The chain combines TRBV15 with TRBJ1-5, with D perhaps TRBD1 (5 bases). Trimming took off 0 bases at V and 3 bases at J, with 9 bases between the two ends. The germline V gene has CDR1 LNHNV and CDR2 YYDKDF (reference sequence). This CDR3 region has 15 residues. The CDR3 loop reads CATSRDRGDNQPQHF. Here the CDR3 DNA reads TGTGCCACCAGCAGAGATCGGGGGGACAATCAGCCCCAGCATTTT.

This chain joins TRBV2 and TRBJ2-7; D might be TRBD1 (6 bases). V lost 5 bases to trimming and J lost 7 bases, with 24 bases between them. This CDR3 contains 16 residues. In germline, CDR1 is SNHLY, CDR2 FYNNEI. CDR3 residues: CASSPGQTKASEEQYF. DNA of the CDR3: TGTGCCAGCAGTCCCGGACAGACGAAGGCCTCCGAAGAGCAGTACTTC. The complete variable domain, with remaining parts taken from reference TRBV2 and TRBJ2-7, reads EPEVTQTPSHQVTQMGQEVILRCVPISNHLYFYWYRQILGQKVEFLVSFYNNEISEKSEIFDDQFSVERPDGSNFTLKIRSTKLEDSAMYFCASSPGQTKASEEQYFGPGTRLTVT.

The CDR3 region is CASLQVSPYEQYF. CDR3 bases: TGCGCCTCCCTTCAGGTGAGCCCCTACGAGCAGTACTTC. The chain uses TRBV10-2 and TRBJ2-7, with D uncertain. Trimming took 11 bases from V and 2 from J, leaving 16 bases between them. The CDR3 runs to 13 residues. Germline V gene sequence: CDR1 WSHSY, CDR2 SAAADI.

This chain links TRBV11-2 with TRBJ2-1; TRBD2 aligns across 11 bases. J was trimmed by 1 base and V by 2 bases; bases with no gene match: 10. This CDR3 contains 19 residues. CDR1 is SGHAT, CDR2 FQNNGV, per germline. The CDR3 DNA is TGTGCCAGCAGCTTATCCCTAGCGGGGGGATTACCTTCCTACAATGAGCAGTTCTTC. Amino acid sequence: CASSLSLAGGLPSYNEQFF.

The chain employs TRBV7-2 and TRBJ2-7; 8 bases are shared with TRBD1. The CDR3 is 15 residues long. After removal of 5 bases from V and 0 bases from J, the junction contained 6 bases not matched to a gene. Looked up from germline, CDR1 is SGHTA and CDR2 is FQGNSA. CDR3 amino acids: CASSVDRVSSYEQYF. The DNA for the CDR3 is TGTGCCAGCAGCGTGGACAGGGTGAGCTCCTACGAGCAGTACTTC.

This clone occurred once. This chain uses TRBV2 with TRBJ1-1, with a tentative D call TRBD1 (5 bases). This CDR3 contains 12 residues. Germline-derived CDR1 and CDR2 are SNHLY and FYNNEI. Trimming cost V 10 bases and J 7 bases, with 16 bases left between them. The CDR3 loop is CATPGVDGEAFF. Here the CDR3 DNA reads TGTGCCACCCCGGGGGTCGATGGTGAAGCTTTCTTT.

The J gene is TRBJ2-7, the V gene TRBV27; 7 positions agree with TRBD2. The germline V gene encodes CDR1 MNHEY and CDR2 SMNVEV (reference sequence). The CDR3 contains 14 residues. V was clipped by 3 bases and J by 3 bases; unmatched bases: 5. CDR3 sequence reads: CASSFGGENYEQYF. The CDR3, as DNA: TGTGCCAGCAGTTTTGGGGGGGAGAACTACGAGCAGTACTTC.

This clone was counted once. This chain joins TRBV19 and TRBJ2-3; 11 bases are shared with TRBD2. With V trimmed by 3 bases and J by 2 bases, 1 base remained unmatched. In germline, CDR1 is LNHDA, CDR2 SQIVND (reference sequence). The length of the CDR3 is 15 residues. The CDR3 is CASSMGLAATDTQYF. CDR3 in DNA: TGTGCCAGTAGTATGGGACTAGCGGCCACAGATACGCAGTATTTT. Filled out from reference TRBV19 and TRBJ2-3, the complete variable domain reads DGGITQSPKYLFRKEGQNVTLSCEQNLNHDAMYWYRQDPGQGLRLIYYSQIVNDFQKGDIAEGYSVSREKKESFPLTVTSAQKNPTAFYLCASSMGLAATDTQYFGPGTRLTVL.

This clone is a singleton in its sample. The V call is TRBV6-6, the J call TRBJ2-7; 9 positions match TRBD1. CDR1 MNHNY and CDR2 SVGAGI come from the germline V gene (reference sequence). The V and J ends lost 6 bases and 3 bases, in that order; junction bases with no gene match: 6. This CDR3 has 14 residues. The CDR3 loop is CASRGRDRVYEQYF. In DNA, the CDR3 is TGTGCCAGCAGGGGGAGGGACAGGGTCTACGAGCAGTACTTC.

This clone has more than one count but fewer than ten. This chain joins TRBV5-6 and TRBJ2-7; a possible D gene is TRBD1 (5 bases). Germline V gene sequence: CDR1 SGHDT, CDR2 YYEEEE. Trimming removed 2 bases from V and 1 base from J, with 13 bases in between. The CDR3 is 15 amino acids. The CDR3 is CASSFPNRPSYEQYF. The CDR3 nucleotides read TGTGCCAGCAGCTTTCCAAACAGGCCATCCTACGAGCAGTACTTC.

The chain has TRBV6-6 and TRBJ2-3, with 10 bases that match TRBD2. The V segment lost 7 bases and the J segment 5 bases; nucleotides outside the gene matches: 9. The CDR3 runs 15 residues. CDR1 is MNHNY, CDR2 SVGAGI, per germline (reference sequence). CDR3 in DNA: TGTGCCAGCACCGCCAGCGGGGGGGCCGGAGATACGCAGTATTTT. Translating it yields CASTASGGAGDTQYF.

This rearrangement joins TRBV30 to TRBJ2-5; D not certain. The CDR3 is made up of 11 amino acids. Germline values: CDR1 GTSNPN, CDR2 SVGIG (reference sequence). Trimming left V 3 bases short and J 4 bases short, with 6 bases between. The CDR3 reads CAWRARETQYF. In DNA form, the CDR3 reads TGTGCCTGGAGGGCAAGAGAGACCCAGTACTTC.

This clone was seen more than once but under ten times. The chain joins TRBV6-5 to TRBJ2-7, with TRBD2 identical over 13 bases. The ends lost 6 bases at V and 7 bases at J; junction bases unmatched: 3. The CDR3 has 13 residues. Germline loops: CDR1 MNHEY, CDR2 SVGAGI. CDR3 region: CASSPGLAGEQYF. DNA of the CDR3: TGTGCCAGCAGCCCGGGACTAGCGGGGGAGCAGTACTTC.